Following are 16 T cell receptor beta chains from one sample sequenced in a study of cytomegalovirus exposure and HLA in healthy donors. PCR involved 60 Vbeta and 13 Jbeta primers. The assay was immunoSEQ multiplex PCR, and TCRdb's table has in-frame clones only and misses some. The sample has around 76,000 clones. The sequencing input was PBMCs. All receptors derive from a boy under 18 in good health and CMV-seronegative.

The rearrangement links TRBV5-1 to TRBJ2-2; tentatively, D is TRBD1 (6 bases). Trimming pared 1 base from V and 10 bases from J, leaving 14 bases between. This CDR3 contains 14 residues. Germline values: CDR1 SGHRS, CDR2 YFSETQ. The CDR3 DNA sequence: TGCGCCAGCAGCTTGTTCAGGGGAGCCGAGGAGCTGTTTTTT. Protein sequence: CASSLFRGAEELFF.

The chain carries TRBV30 and TRBJ2-7; D is perhaps TRBD2 (6 bases). CDR3 length: 12 amino acids. V was clipped by 7 bases and J by 4 bases, with 14 bases between them. The V gene's germline CDR1 is GTSNPN and CDR2 SVGIG (reference sequence). CDR3 DNA sequence: TGTGCCTTGAATCAGGGAGGTTACGAGCAGTACTTC. Its translation is CALNQGGYEQYF. Variable domain in full (rest from reference TRBV30 and TRBJ2-7): SQTIHQWPATLVQPVGSPLSLECTVEGTSNPNLYWYRQAAGRGLQLLFYSVGIGQISSEVPQNLSASRPQDRQFILSSKKLLLSDSGFYLCALNQGGYEQYFGPGTRLTVT.

The rearrangement joins TRBV9 to TRBJ1-1, with a tentative D call TRBD1 (5 bases). Germline assignment: CDR1 SGDLS and CDR2 YYNGEE. The V gene lost 3 bases and the J gene lost 0 bases, with 6 bases spanning the gap. This CDR3 has 13 amino acids. The CDR3 here is CASSDRLNTEAFF. The CDR3 DNA reads as TGTGCCAGCAGCGACAGGTTGAACACTGAAGCTTTCTTT. The full variable domain, completed using reference TRBV9 and TRBJ1-1, is DSGVTQTPKHLITATGQRVTLRCSPRSGDLSVYWYQQSLDQGLQFLIQYYNGEERAKGNILERFSAQQFPDLHSELNLSSLELGDSALYFCASSDRLNTEAFFGQGTRLTVV.

V usage is TRBV7-6 and J usage is TRBJ2-3; D not resolved. The V end lost 0 bases, the J end lost 4 bases, and 8 bases lay between the germline ends. From germline, CDR1 is SGHVS and CDR2 FNYEAQ. The CDR3 totals 14 residues. The CDR3 bases are TGTGCCAGCAGCTTAGCTCTAGGCGCAGATACGCAGTATTTT. Translation: CASSLALGADTQYF. Full variable domain (remainder filled in from reference TRBV7-6 and TRBJ2-3): GAGVSQSPRYKVTKRGQDVALRCDPISGHVSLYWYRQALGQGPEFLTYFNYEAQQDKSGLPNDRFSAERPEGSISTLTIQRTEQRDSAMYRCASSLALGADTQYFGPGTRLTVL.

V and J are TRBV11-1 and TRBJ2-7, with a possible D match to TRBD1 (6 bases). Trimming shortened V by 5 bases and J by 1 base, and 12 bases separated the two germline ends. The CDR3 runs to 14 residues. CDR1 and CDR2 (germline): SGHAT, FQDESV (reference sequence). Written as DNA, the CDR3 is TGTGCCAGCAGCGCCTTACAGGGTTCCTACGAGCAGTACTTC. This gives the protein CASSALQGSYEQYF. Full variable domain (remainder filled in from reference TRBV11-1 and TRBJ2-7): EAEVAQSPRYKITEKSQAVAFWCDPISGHATLYWYRQILGQGPELLVQFQDESVVDDSQLPKDRFSAERLKGVDSTLKIQPAELGDSAMYLCASSALQGSYEQYFGPGTRLTVT.

This chain joins TRBV9 and TRBJ1-2; 9 positions match TRBD1. CDR1 SGDLS and CDR2 YYNGEE come from the germline V gene. V dropped 3 bases and J dropped 3; count of bases not matched to a gene: 9. The CDR3 sequence is 16 residues long. Written as DNA, the CDR3 is TGTGCCAGCAGCGACCCCGGGACAGGGTTCCACTATGGCTACACCTTC. Translating gives CASSDPGTGFHYGYTF. Variable domain in full (rest from reference TRBV9 and TRBJ1-2): DSGVTQTPKHLITATGQRVTLRCSPRSGDLSVYWYQQSLDQGLQFLIQYYNGEERAKGNILERFSAQQFPDLHSELNLSSLELGDSALYFCASSDPGTGFHYGYTFGSGTRLTVV.

The chain's CDR3 is CASSSLTSGRRYEQYF. The CDR3 DNA reads TGTGCCAGCAGCTCATTAACTAGCGGGAGAAGGTACGAGCAGTACTTC. The V call is TRBV11-2, the J call TRBJ2-5; TRBD2 matches at 11 bases. The DNA matches TRBJ2-7 better at its end, which makes the J call doubtful. Per the germline V gene, CDR1 is SGHAT and CDR2 is FQNNGV. This CDR3 has 16 amino acids.

This chain joins TRBV4-1 and TRBJ1-2; 7 bases agree with TRBD1. CDR3 size: 14 residues. Per germline, CDR1 MGHRA and CDR2 YSYEKL. Trimming removed 2 bases from V and 2 bases from J; junction bases left unmatched: 2. The CDR3 DNA is TGCGCCAGCAGCCAACCGGGACAGAACTATGGCTACACCTTC. Encoded protein: CASSQPGQNYGYTF.

This sequence joins TRBV20-1 and TRBJ2-7; perhaps TRBD2 as D (5 bases). There are 10 residues in the CDR3. Germline CDR1 is DFQATT and CDR2 is SNEGSKA (reference sequence). V was pared by 6 bases and J by 3 bases, with 6 bases between. The CDR3 nucleotides read TGCAGTGCCGGACTCTACGAGCAGTACTTC. Protein product: CSAGLYEQYF.

V is TRBV4-3 and J is TRBJ1-2; 8 positions agree with TRBD1. The germline V gene encodes CDR1 LGHNA and CDR2 YSLEER. CDR3 size: 15 residues. The V and J ends lost 4 bases and 8 bases, in that order; junction bases with no gene match: 12. CDR3 DNA: TGCGCCAGCAGCCCCCCCCCGGGGGCAGGGGGCGGCTACACCTTC. Amino acid sequence: CASSPPPGAGGGYTF.

The rearrangement uses TRBV14 and TRBJ1-2; TRBD1 is a possible D gene (5 bases). The CDR3 runs to 14 residues. Germline V gene lookup returns CDR1 SGHDN and CDR2 FVKESK. V was cut by 4 bases and J by 4 bases, with 13 bases left in between. The CDR3 here is CASSPAGSSYGYTF. The CDR3 nucleotides read TGTGCCAGCAGCCCCGCAGGGTCCTCCTATGGCTACACCTTC.

The V gene is TRBV7-2, the J gene TRBJ2-1; 9 bases line up with TRBD1. The CDR3 is made up of 15 amino acids. Germline loops: CDR1 SGHTA, CDR2 FQGNSA. J lost 9 bases, V lost 5 bases, and 11 bases had no gene match. The DNA of the CDR3 is TGTGCCAGCAGCCTTGCCGGGACAGGGCACAGTGAGCAGTTCTTC. Translation gives CASSLAGTGHSEQFF. The entire variable domain, with the rest obtained from reference TRBV7-2 and TRBJ2-1, is as follows: GAGVSQSPSNKVTEKGKDVELRCDPISGHTALYWYRQSLGQGLEFLIYFQGNSAPDKSGLPSDRFSAERTGGSVSTLTIQRTQQEDSAVYLCASSLAGTGHSEQFFGPGTRLTVL.

This chain links TRBV15 with TRBJ1-5, with 7 bases that match TRBD1. CDR1 is LNHNV and CDR2 is YYDKDF in the germline V gene (reference sequence). The length of the CDR3 is 15 residues. Trimming cost V 0 bases and J 7 bases; bases outside gene matches: 6. For the CDR3, the DNA is TGTGCCACCAGCAGAGATCGGACAGGCGGCCAGCCCCAGCATTTT. This codes for CATSRDRTGGQPQHF.

The chain has TRBV6-6 and TRBJ1-5; no reliable D call. The CDR3 has 15 amino acids. The germline gives CDR1 MNHNY, CDR2 SVGAGI (reference sequence). The ends were cut back, 0 bases at V and 1 base at J, with 7 bases in the middle. This CDR3 is CASSYSGSSNQPQHF. The DNA of the CDR3 is TGTGCCAGCAGTTACTCCGGGTCGAGCAATCAGCCCCAGCATTTT.

V is TRBV4-2 and J is TRBJ2-7; D gene ambiguous. Germline CDR1 LGHNA, CDR2 YNFKEQ. CDR3 size: 13 residues. V lost 4 bases and J lost 1, with 8 bases in between. The CDR3 DNA reads as TGTGCCAGCAGCCTGTTTCTATCCTACGAGCAGTACTTC. This encodes CASSLFLSYEQYF.

The V gene is TRBV4-3, the J gene TRBJ2-3, with 8 bases fitting TRBD1. The CDR3 consists of 16 residues. CDR1 and CDR2 from the germline V gene are LGHNA and YSLEER. Unmatched junction bases numbered 6, after V lost 0 bases and J lost 4 bases. CDR3 in DNA: TGCGCCAGCAGCCAAGATGCAGGGGGCGGGGCAGATACGCAGTATTTT. It translates to CASSQDAGGGADTQYF.